The 29 T cell receptor beta chains reported below all come from one sample, sequenced in a study of blood T cell repertoires in COVID-19. This table comes from immunoSEQ multiplex PCR, and its TCRdb copy is limited to in-frame clones, with some not included. The sample includes about 65,000 clones, roughly 80% of them seen just once. Sequenced input: peripheral blood. The receptors originated from a human donor in a cohort sampled during active COVID-19.

In this sample, this clone turned up a few times. The V and J genes are TRBV28 and TRBJ2-1; 7 nucleotides agree with TRBD2. Looked up from germline, CDR1 is MDHEN and CDR2 is SYDVKM. V shed 5 bases and J 5 bases; nucleotides not matched to a gene: 9. This CDR3 contains 15 residues. CDR3 in amino acids: CASSGAVAGNNEQFF. DNA of the CDR3: TGTGCCAGCAGTGGGGCGGTAGCGGGTAACAATGAGCAGTTCTTC. The variable domain in full, completed from reference TRBV28 and TRBJ2-1, reads DVKVTQSSRYLVKRTGEKVFLECVQDMDHENMFWYRQDPGLGLRLIYFSYDVKMKEKGDIPEGYSVSREKKERFSLILESASTNQTSMYLCASSGAVAGNNEQFFGPGTRLTVL.

In this sample, this clone turned up a few times. This chain links TRBV27 with TRBJ2-7, with 8 nucleotides matching TRBD1. After removal of 8 bases from V and 7 bases from J, the junction contained 16 bases not matched to a gene. The germline V gene encodes CDR1 MNHEY and CDR2 SMNVEV (reference sequence). CDR3 length: 15 residues. The CDR3 bases are TGTGCCAGCGGGCAACCCAGGCAGGGGGCGGGGGAGCAGTACTTC. Its protein product is CASGQPRQGAGEQYF.

The chain is built from TRBV28 and TRBJ2-2; 8 nucleotides align to TRBD1. Germline V gene lookup returns CDR1 MDHEN and CDR2 SYDVKM. V gave up 5 bases and J gave up 4 bases; unmatched junction bases: 9. The CDR3 contains 16 residues. In DNA, the CDR3 is TGTGCCAGCAGTCCCTCCCAGGACAGGGTCACCGGGGAGCTGTTTTTT. Its protein is CASSPSQDRVTGELFF.

The V and J genes are TRBV2 and TRBJ2-7; TRBD2 is a possible D gene (7 bases). V was clipped by 4 bases and J by 2 bases, with 21 bases between them. This CDR3 has 17 amino acids. Germline V gene sequence: CDR1 SNHLY, CDR2 FYNNEI. CDR3 loop: CASSAGGGAKLPYEQYF. The CDR3, as DNA: TGTGCCAGCAGTGCCGGTGGGGGGGCCAAACTCCCCTACGAGCAGTACTTC.

This clone was observed once. The chain combines TRBV7-3 with TRBJ2-5; D gene uncertain. The CDR3 has 13 amino acids. The V end was cut by 6 bases, the J end by 0 bases, with 8 bases between. Germline V CDR1 and CDR2: SGHTA, FQGTGA. CDR3: CASSLRNQETQYF. CDR3 DNA: TGTGCCAGCAGTTTGCGCAACCAAGAGACCCAGTACTTC.

V gene TRBV3-1 (or the pseudogene TRBV3-2) combines with J gene TRBJ1-2, with a weak D call TRBD1 (6 bases). Deletions cut 4 bases from V and 8 bases from J, with 20 bases between. From germline, CDR1 is LGHDT and CDR2 YNNKEL (reference sequence). This CDR3 spans 15 amino acids. CDR3 loop: CASSLFRGGAGGYTF. CDR3 bases: TGTGCCAGCAGCCTCTTTAGGGGGGGCGCCGGAGGCTACACCTTC.

The chain couples TRBV4-1 to TRBJ2-3; 14 bases map to TRBD2. This CDR3 spans 17 amino acids. The J segment lost 5 bases and the V segment lost 2 bases, leaving 6 bases of the junction unmatched. Germline V gives CDR1 MGHRA, CDR2 YSYEKL. Here the CDR3 reads CASSQIGTSGGQDTQYF. The CDR3 nucleotides read TGCGCCAGCAGCCAAATCGGGACTAGCGGGGGTCAAGATACGCAGTATTTT.

The genes are TRBV19 and TRBJ1-1; unclear D gene. The CDR3 loop spans 14 amino acids. Germline CDR1 is LNHDA and CDR2 is SQIVND (reference sequence). The V gene lost 7 bases and the J gene lost 0 bases, with 12 bases spanning the gap. The CDR3 coding sequence is TGTGCCAGTACCCCGGGAGGGATGAACACTGAAGCTTTCTTT. Its protein is CASTPGGMNTEAFF.

The V call is TRBV3-1 (or the pseudogene TRBV3-2), the J call TRBJ1-2; TRBD1 is a possible D gene (6 bases). The germline V gene encodes CDR1 LGHDT and CDR2 YNNKEL (reference sequence). Trimming left V 4 bases short and J 2 bases short, with 11 bases between. The length of the CDR3 is 14 residues. The CDR3 sequence: CASSLNGQNYGYTF. The CDR3 region has the DNA TGTGCCAGCAGCCTTAATGGACAGAACTATGGCTACACCTTC.

The chain carries TRBV2 and TRBJ1-2, with TRBD1 matching over 7 bases. This CDR3 region has 15 residues. Germline V CDR1 and CDR2: SNHLY, FYNNEI. The ends lost 6 bases at V and 0 bases at J; junction bases unmatched: 7. CDR3 in DNA: TGTGCCAGCAGCGTACAGGGGATGGCTAACTATGGCTACACCTTC. Amino acids: CASSVQGMANYGYTF.

This clone was observed once. The rearrangement uses TRBV25-1 and TRBJ2-1, with a possible D match to TRBD1 (6 bases). In germline, CDR1 is MGHDK, CDR2 SYGVNS. The CDR3 extends over 15 amino acids. Between the trimmed V and J ends, which lost 5 bases and 8 bases, there was a span of 19 bases. The CDR3 region is CASSNYRVGWDEQFF. The CDR3 region has the DNA TGTGCCAGCAGTAATTACAGGGTAGGTTGGGATGAGCAGTTCTTC. The full variable domain, with the rest looked up from reference TRBV25-1 and TRBJ2-1, is EADIYQTPRYLVIGTGKKITLECSQTMGHDKMYWYQQDPGMELHLIHYSYGVNSTEKGDLSSESTVSRIRTEHFPLTLESARPSHTSQYLCASSNYRVGWDEQFFGPGTRLTVL.

The rearrangement joins TRBV6-1 to TRBJ2-7; perhaps TRBD2 as D (6 bases). Germline CDR1 and CDR2: MNHNS and SASEGT. The CDR3 consists of 15 residues. V lost 3 bases and J 4 bases, leaving 16 bases between the germline ends. CDR3 coding DNA: TGTGCCAGCAGTGATCAGGGAGGAGCTGAATACGAGCAGTACTTC. Translation gives CASSDQGGAEYEQYF.

This clone was detected a few times. The chain carries TRBV5-5 and TRBJ2-3; D may be TRBD1 (6 bases). Between the trimmed V and J ends, which lost 3 bases and 4 bases, there was a span of 12 bases. The CDR3 loop spans 14 amino acids. The germline gives CDR1 SGHKS, CDR2 YYEKEE (reference sequence). The CDR3 protein is CASSWGPSPDTQYF. The CDR3 DNA follows: TGTGCCAGCAGCTGGGGGCCATCCCCAGATACGCAGTATTTT.

The rearrangement links TRBV19 to TRBJ1-2; a possible D gene is TRBD1 (6 bases). Germline V gene sequence: CDR1 LNHDA, CDR2 SQIVND (reference sequence). The V end lost 11 bases, the J end lost 5 bases, and 18 bases lay between the germline ends. The CDR3 contains 13 residues. This CDR3 is CAGSDLGAYGYTF. CDR3 nucleotide sequence: TGTGCCGGATCTGATTTGGGGGCTTATGGCTACACCTTC.

The chain carries TRBV20-1 and TRBJ2-1; D unresolved. Germline CDR1 and CDR2: DFQATT and SNEGSKA (reference sequence). This CDR3 has 11 amino acids. V lost 5 bases and J lost 5, with 7 bases in between. CDR3 sequence reads: CSARQDNEQFF. The CDR3 DNA is TGCAGTGCTCGTCAGGACAATGAGCAGTTCTTC.

The V call is TRBV3-1 (or the pseudogene TRBV3-2), the J call TRBJ2-5, with 8 bases matching TRBD1. CDR3 length equals 13 residues. The germline CDR1 and CDR2 sequences are LGHDT and YNNKEL (reference sequence). V shed 4 bases, J shed 5 bases, and the junction held 3 bases outside the gene matches. CDR3 sequence: CASSRQGAETQYF. In nucleotides, the CDR3 is TGTGCCAGCAGCCGTCAGGGGGCCGAGACCCAGTACTTC.

The gene calls are TRBV2 and TRBJ1-1; 8 nucleotides agree with TRBD1. J was trimmed by 4 bases and V by 5 bases; bases with no gene match: 9. From germline, CDR1 is SNHLY and CDR2 FYNNEI. The CDR3 has 15 residues. The CDR3 coding sequence is TGTGCCAGCAGTTCCCCAATGACAGGGGCCACTGAAGCTTTCTTT. Protein product: CASSSPMTGATEAFF.

The chain uses TRBV7-8 and TRBJ1-6; no clear D gene. The CDR3 contains 13 residues. The V and J ends lost 2 bases and 7 bases respectively, with 6 bases between them. Germline CDR1 and CDR2: SGHVS and FQNEAQ. The chain's CDR3 is CASSLSGNSPLHF. DNA of the CDR3: TGTGCCAGCAGCTTAAGCGGGAATTCACCCCTCCACTTT.

The CDR3 sequence: CASRPGGVLGEKNYGYTF. In nucleotides, the CDR3 is TGTGCCAGTCGTCCAGGGGGCGTCTTAGGAGAGAAAAACTATGGCTACACCTTC. J is TRBJ1-2 and V is TRBV19; 8 nucleotides match TRBD1. V trimming: 8 bases; J trimming: 2 bases; junction bases outside the gene matches: 19. The CDR3 covers 18 residues. Per the germline V gene, CDR1 is LNHDA and CDR2 is SQIVND (reference sequence).

This clone came up a few times. The chain has TRBV28 and TRBJ2-3; D may be TRBD2 (7 bases). Looked up from germline, CDR1 is MDHEN and CDR2 is SYDVKM. V shed 3 bases and J shed 3 bases, with 19 bases lying between them. The CDR3 spans 17 residues. CDR3 region: CASSLAGAGAGTDTQYF. The CDR3 DNA reads as TGTGCCAGCAGTTTGGCGGGGGCAGGGGCGGGAACAGATACGCAGTATTTT.

The J gene is TRBJ2-2, the V gene TRBV3-1 (or the pseudogene TRBV3-2); D is uncertain. This CDR3 is 13 amino acids long. The germline gives CDR1 LGHDT, CDR2 YNNKEL (reference sequence). V gave up 4 bases and J gave up 3 bases, with 6 bases separating them. The CDR3 loop reads CASSPVYTGELFF. The CDR3 nucleotides read TGTGCCAGCAGCCCGGTCTACACCGGGGAGCTGTTTTTT.

This rearrangement joins TRBV30 to TRBJ1-6, with no clear D. Trimming took 2 bases from V and 5 from J, leaving 19 bases between them. The CDR3 consists of 17 residues. The V gene's germline CDR1 is GTSNPN and CDR2 SVGIG (reference sequence). The chain's CDR3 is CAWSSLGRAGNNSPLHF. CDR3 nucleotides: TGTGCCTGGAGTTCGCTAGGCCGCGCGGGGAATAATTCACCCCTCCACTTT.

V and J are TRBV4-1 and TRBJ2-1, with TRBD2 identical over 13 bases. V was clipped by 1 base and J by 5 bases; unmatched bases: 5. The CDR3 runs 17 residues. Germline values: CDR1 MGHRA, CDR2 YSYEKL. The CDR3 is CASSQGLAGGQNNEQFF. DNA for the CDR3: TGCGCCAGCAGCCAAGGACTAGCGGGGGGCCAAAACAATGAGCAGTTCTTC.

The chain combines TRBV10-3 with TRBJ2-7, with D perhaps TRBD1 (6 bases). This CDR3 is built from 14 residues. Germline V lookup: CDR1 ENHRY, CDR2 SYGVKD. The V end lost 2 bases, the J end lost 4 bases, and 12 bases lay between the germline ends. In DNA, the CDR3 is TGTGCCATCAGTGAGAGACAGGAGAAATACGAGCAGTACTTC. Its translation is CAISERQEKYEQYF.

The chain carries TRBV11-2 and TRBJ2-7; 10 bases line up with TRBD1. After removal of 5 bases from V and 2 bases from J, the junction contained 3 bases not matched to a gene. Per germline, CDR1 SGHAT and CDR2 FQNNGV. The CDR3 extends over 14 amino acids. The CDR3 DNA is TGTGCCAGCAGCAAGGACAGGGGGGCCTACGAGCAGTACTTC. Translation: CASSKDRGAYEQYF.

This chain joins TRBV6-5 and TRBJ1-2, with D hard to call. Trimming cost V 4 bases and J 2 bases, with 11 bases left between them. CDR1 and CDR2 from the germline V gene are MNHEY and SVGAGI. The CDR3 totals 14 residues. The CDR3 DNA follows: TGTGCCAGCAGTTTCCCCGGGAAAAACTATGGCTACACCTTC. It yields the protein CASSFPGKNYGYTF.

The chain joins TRBV9 to TRBJ2-1; 8 nucleotides line up with TRBD2. CDR3 length: 15 residues. The V gene's germline CDR1 is SGDLS and CDR2 YYNGEE. V dropped 0 bases and J dropped 3; count of bases not matched to a gene: 2. CDR3 coding DNA: TGTGCCAGCAGCGTAGTGGCGGGGGGCTACAATGAGCAGTTCTTC. This gives the protein CASSVVAGGYNEQFF.

This chain joins TRBV3-1 (or the pseudogene TRBV3-2) and TRBJ1-2; D not certain. The CDR3 covers 12 residues. The V end lost 4 bases, the J end lost 4 bases, and 7 bases lay between the germline ends. Germline-derived CDR1 and CDR2 are LGHDT and YNNKEL (reference sequence). As DNA, the CDR3 is TGTGCCAGCAGCCCGAACAGCTATGGCTACACCTTC. Translated: CASSPNSYGYTF.

The rearrangement joins TRBV4-1 to TRBJ1-3; D remains unclear. V lost 1 base and J lost 0, with 19 bases in between. CDR3 length equals 19 residues. The germline gives CDR1 MGHRA, CDR2 YSYEKL. CDR3 nucleotide sequence: TGCGCCAGCAGCCAAGTCCCCTTCCCCGACAAATTCTCTGGAAACACCATATATTTT. Amino acids: CASSQVPFPDKFSGNTIYF.